These 12 T cell receptor beta chains originate from one sample sequenced in a study of blood T cell repertoires in COVID-19. Sequencing used immunoSEQ multiplex PCR; TCRdb keeps in-frame clones, though not all of them. In the table there are about 56,000 clones, around 89% of which are singletons. The sequenced material came from peripheral blood. The receptor source for this set is a human donor in a cohort sampled during active COVID-19.

This clone occurred once. V is TRBV7-9 and J is TRBJ1-2, with a weak D call TRBD1 (6 bases). This CDR3 spans 16 amino acids. Germline V CDR1 and CDR2: SEHNR, FQNEAQ (reference sequence). Deletions cut 2 bases from V and 5 bases from J, with 18 bases between. The CDR3 is CASSLLAAGEEYGYTF. The CDR3 DNA reads as TGTGCCAGCAGCTTACTAGCGGCAGGGGAGGAGTATGGCTACACCTTC. Full variable domain (missing parts from reference TRBV7-9 and TRBJ1-2): DTGVSQNPRHKITKRGQNVTFRCDPISEHNRLYWYRQTLGQGPEFLTYFQNEAQLEKSRLLSDRFSAERPKGSFSTLEIQRTEQGDSAMYLCASSLLAAGEEYGYTFGSGTRLTVV.

This CDR3 is CASSRTFGYEQYF. CDR3 bases: TGTGCCAGCAGCCGGACATTTGGGTACGAGCAGTACTTC. The rearrangement uses TRBV6-5 and TRBJ2-7; D perhaps matches TRBD1 (5 bases). V was pared by 6 bases and J by 4 bases, with 13 bases between. Germline loops: CDR1 MNHEY, CDR2 SVGAGI. The CDR3 covers 13 residues.

This clone occurred once. This chain links TRBV7-8 with TRBJ2-7, with 7 nucleotides matching TRBD2. V lost 3 bases and J lost 2; bases outside the gene matches: 7. The V gene's germline CDR1 is SGHVS and CDR2 FQNEAQ. The CDR3 is made up of 15 amino acids. The CDR3: CASSLGSSGTYEQYF. The CDR3 DNA is TGTGCCAGCAGCTTGGGGTCTAGCGGAACCTACGAGCAGTACTTC.

As for this clone: At the DNA level, this CDR3 is encoded by other sequences in the same sample as well. The genes are TRBV6-5 and TRBJ2-7; D is unresolved. Trimming left V 6 bases short and J 2 bases short, with 11 bases between. CDR3 size: 13 residues. Germline CDR1 reads MNHEY; CDR2 reads SVGAGI. The CDR3, as DNA: TGTGCCAGCAGGAAGACAAACGCCTACGAGCAGTACTTC. As protein: CASRKTNAYEQYF.

The J gene is TRBJ2-2, the V gene TRBV27; 9 bases are a match to TRBD2. Trimming cost V 8 bases and J 0 bases; bases outside gene matches: 10. The CDR3 length is 17 residues. Per germline, CDR1 MNHEY and CDR2 SMNVEV (reference sequence). In DNA, the CDR3 is TGTGCCAGCTGGCCAGCGGGGGGTTTCGCGAACACCGGGGAGCTGTTTTTT. This sequence encodes CASWPAGGFANTGELFF.

The CDR3 DNA sequence: TGTGCCATCAGTGCGGGACTAGCGGGGGGGATTGATACGCAGTATTTT. Amino acids: CAISAGLAGGIDTQYF. V usage is TRBV10-3 and J usage is TRBJ2-3; 16 nucleotides line up with TRBD2. The CDR3 sequence is 16 residues long. V lost 4 bases to trimming and J lost 6 bases; unmatched junction nucleotides: 4. CDR1 is ENHRY, CDR2 SYGVKD, per germline.

V is TRBV3-1 (or the pseudogene TRBV3-2) and J is TRBJ2-3, with 11 bases aligning to TRBD2. The V and J ends lost 4 bases and 2 bases, in that order; junction bases with no gene match: 11. Germline V gene sequence: CDR1 LGHDT, CDR2 YNNKEL (reference sequence). The CDR3 contains 18 residues. CDR3 in DNA: TGTGCCAGCAGCCGCAATAGCGGGGGGGCAGTGGACACAGATACGCAGTATTTT. Its protein product is CASSRNSGGAVDTDTQYF.

As DNA, the CDR3 is TGTGCCACCAGCAGAGAAACAGGGACTGGGGCCAACGTCCTGACTTTC. Amino acids: CATSRETGTGANVLTF. This chain uses TRBV15 with TRBJ2-6; D is perhaps TRBD1 (6 bases). Trimming removed 0 bases from V and 2 bases from J, with 8 bases in between. This CDR3 spans 16 amino acids. Germline V gene lookup returns CDR1 LNHNV and CDR2 YYDKDF (reference sequence).

The chain has TRBV4-1 and TRBJ2-3; D remains ambiguous. V shed 0 bases and J shed 2 bases, with 9 bases lying between them. Germline V gives CDR1 MGHRA, CDR2 YSYEKL. The CDR3 has 15 residues. CDR3 amino acids: CASSQDLGFTDTQYF. CDR3 nucleotides: TGCGCCAGCAGCCAAGATCTAGGATTCACAGATACGCAGTATTTT.

This chain links TRBV7-9 with TRBJ2-2; D possibly corresponds to TRBD1 (6 bases). Trimming pared 7 bases from V and 4 bases from J, leaving 16 bases between. The CDR3 covers 15 residues. Germline V gene lookup returns CDR1 SEHNR and CDR2 FQNEAQ (reference sequence). As DNA, the CDR3 is TGTGCCAGCATCCAGGGGTCCCATCTCACCGGGGAGCTGTTTTTT. Translated: CASIQGSHLTGELFF.

The genes are TRBV30 and TRBJ1-1; D unresolved. The ends were cut back, 5 bases at V and 0 bases at J, with 7 bases in the middle. CDR1 is GTSNPN, CDR2 SVGIG, per germline (reference sequence). The CDR3 contains 12 residues. The CDR3: CAWGFMNTEAFF. DNA of the CDR3: TGTGCCTGGGGGTTCATGAACACTGAAGCTTTCTTT.

This clone has more than one count but fewer than ten. V is TRBV11-2 and J is TRBJ1-5; D unresolved. Germline CDR1 is SGHAT and CDR2 is FQNNGV. V lost 0 bases and J 4 bases, leaving 4 bases between the germline ends. This CDR3 spans 13 amino acids. In DNA, the CDR3 is TGTGCCAGCAGCTTAGAACGGAATCAGCCCCAGCATTTT. It yields the protein CASSLERNQPQHF.